The 18 T cell receptor beta chains below come from one sample, sequenced in a study of blood T cell repertoires in COVID-19. Repertoires were generated with immunoSEQ multiplex PCR, while TCRdb's copy carries only in-frame clones and drops some. The data show about 99,000 clones, with roughly 84% seen just once and 10% to 15% held by the top ten. Sample: peripheral blood. Receptors were obtained from a woman in her sixties or seventies in a cohort sampled during active or convalescent COVID-19.

This clone has a handful of counts. The chain combines TRBV7-2 with TRBJ1-4; no clear D gene. Germline CDR1 SGHTA, CDR2 FQGNSA. With 3 bases removed from V and 5 bases from J, the gap between germline ends came to 16 bases. The CDR3 loop spans 16 amino acids. This CDR3 reads CASSFPRGSANEKLFF. CDR3 in DNA: TGTGCCAGCAGCTTCCCCCGCGGCTCAGCGAATGAAAAACTGTTTTTT. Together with reference TRBV7-2 and TRBJ1-4, the CDR3 gives the full variable domain: GAGVSQSPSNKVTEKGKDVELRCDPISGHTALYWYRQSLGQGLEFLIYFQGNSAPDKSGLPSDRFSAERTGGSVSTLTIQRTQQEDSAVYLCASSFPRGSANEKLFFGSGTQLSVL.

This chain joins TRBV28 and TRBJ2-7; TRBD2 aligns across 9 bases. J was trimmed by 5 bases and V by 3 bases; bases with no gene match: 5. The CDR3 runs to 14 residues. From germline, CDR1 is MDHEN and CDR2 SYDVKM. This chain's CDR3 is CASSFSGSANEQYF. CDR3 DNA: TGTGCCAGCAGTTTTAGCGGGAGTGCCAACGAGCAGTACTTC.

This rearrangement joins TRBV30 to TRBJ1-2, with a possible D match to TRBD1 (5 bases). The CDR3 has 13 residues. Per the germline V gene, CDR1 is GTSNPN and CDR2 is SVGIG (reference sequence). V was pared by 1 base and J by 8 bases, with 14 bases between. The CDR3 loop is CAWSAGQGGGYTF. CDR3 in DNA: TGTGCCTGGAGTGCCGGGCAGGGAGGAGGCTACACCTTC.

The chain combines TRBV4-1 with TRBJ1-2, with a possible D match to TRBD1 (6 bases). Germline CDR1 and CDR2: MGHRA and YSYEKL. V was clipped by 2 bases and J by 4 bases, with 11 bases between them. This CDR3 has 14 amino acids. CDR3 region: CASSQSPTGYGYTF. CDR3 DNA: TGCGCCAGCAGCCAATCGCCGACAGGCTATGGCTACACCTTC.

The gene calls are TRBV9 and TRBJ2-1; 11 bases align to TRBD2. CDR3 length: 17 amino acids. Losses at the gene ends were 1 base for V and 6 bases for J; bases not matched to a gene: 9. In germline, CDR1 is SGDLS, CDR2 YYNGEE. DNA for the CDR3: TGTGCCAGCAGCGTAACCCCACTAGCGGGAGAGCGCAATGAGCAGTTCTTC. This codes for CASSVTPLAGERNEQFF.

CDR3 nucleotide sequence: TGTGCCAGCAGCTTGGCTAGCGGGGCATTCAATGAGCAGTTCTTC. It is translated as CASSLASGAFNEQFF. The chain links TRBV7-8 to TRBJ2-1; 9 positions agree with TRBD2. Germline lookup yields CDR1 SGHVS and CDR2 FQNEAQ. With 3 bases clipped from V and 6 bases from J, the junction kept 6 bases outside the gene matches. This CDR3 is built from 15 residues.

V gene TRBV6-5 combines with J gene TRBJ1-1; D remains unclear. The CDR3 consists of 13 residues. From germline, CDR1 is MNHEY and CDR2 SVGAGI. Trimming took off 7 bases at V and 0 bases at J, with 9 bases between the two ends. In nucleotides, the CDR3 is TGTGCCAGCAACCTCACAGTGAACACTGAAGCTTTCTTT. This sequence encodes CASNLTVNTEAFF.

The chain has TRBV5-6 and TRBJ2-6, with TRBD2 as a possible D gene (6 bases). The CDR3 consists of 18 residues. The germline V and J ends were trimmed by 2 bases and 0 bases, with 15 bases remaining between them. Germline-derived CDR1 and CDR2 are SGHDT and YYEEEE. The CDR3, as DNA: TGTGCCAGCAGCTTTGCCGGGGGAATCCTCTCTGGGGCCAACGTCCTGACTTTC. Its translation is CASSFAGGILSGANVLTF.

This sequence joins TRBV25-1 and TRBJ2-2; D ambiguous. CDR3 length equals 12 residues. The ends were cut back, 8 bases at V and 3 bases at J, with 7 bases in the middle. Germline CDR1 and CDR2: MGHDK and SYGVNS. CDR3 in amino acids: CASRSDTGELFF. In DNA, the CDR3 is TGTGCCAGCCGGTCTGACACCGGGGAGCTGTTTTTT.

The rearrangement uses TRBV9 and TRBJ1-1; TRBD1 might be the D (5 bases). The CDR3 is made up of 14 amino acids. V was pared by 2 bases and J by 1 base, with 9 bases between. The V gene's germline CDR1 is SGDLS and CDR2 YYNGEE. CDR3 in DNA: TGTGCCAGCAGCGTCCTCGGGGGGAACACTGAAGCTTTCTTT. Translated: CASSVLGGNTEAFF.

This clone was picked up a small number of times. The J gene is TRBJ2-1, the V gene TRBV4-1, with 10 positions matching TRBD2. Germline CDR1 reads MGHRA; CDR2 reads YSYEKL. The CDR3 length is 18 residues. V lost 3 bases and J lost 5; bases outside the gene matches: 13. The CDR3 nucleotides are TGCGCCAGCAGCCATATTGTTTCTAGCGGGGGCCGAAACAATGAGCAGTTCTTC. This encodes CASSHIVSSGGRNNEQFF.

The V call is TRBV5-1, the J call TRBJ2-5; D not resolved. The germline V gene encodes CDR1 SGHRS and CDR2 YFSETQ. Trimming pared 4 bases from V and 5 bases from J, leaving 9 bases between. The CDR3 spans 12 residues. Here the CDR3 DNA reads TGCGCCAGCAGCCCCTCCCCTGAGACCCAGTACTTC. This codes for CASSPSPETQYF. The full variable domain, in which reference TRBV5-1 and TRBJ2-5 provide the parts outside the CDR3, is KAGVTQTPRYLIKTRGQQVTLSCSPISGHRSVSWYQQTPGQGLQFLFEYFSETQRNKGNFPGRFSGRQFSNSRSEMNVSTLELGDSALYLCASSPSPETQYFGPGTRLLVL.

V gene TRBV21-1 combines with J gene TRBJ2-1; the listed D gene, TRBD1, was not tested against the DNA. TRBV21-1 is flagged as a pseudogene. The CDR3 has 17 residues. CDR3 region: CATRTGGVAGPYNEQFF. For the CDR3, the DNA is TGTGCCACCAGGACAGGGGGCGTTGCGGGACCCTACAATGAGCAGTTCTTC.

The V call is TRBV11-3, the J call TRBJ2-1; 8 bases agree with TRBD2. With 5 bases clipped from V and 3 bases from J, the junction kept 6 bases outside the gene matches. Germline V lookup: CDR1 SGHNT, CDR2 YENEEA. The CDR3 runs 15 residues. CDR3 nucleotide sequence: TGTGCCAGCAGCCTCTCTAGCGGGTACTACAATGAGCAGTTCTTC. It codes for CASSLSSGYYNEQFF.

This chain joins TRBV5-6 and TRBJ2-1, with 8 bases matching TRBD1. The CDR3 has 14 residues. CDR1 and CDR2 (germline): SGHDT, YYEEEE. The junction had 6 bases not matched to a gene; V was cut back by 3 bases and J by 7 bases. The CDR3 here is CASSSTTGENEQFF. The CDR3 DNA reads TGTGCCAGCAGCTCAACGACAGGGGAAAATGAGCAGTTCTTC.

The V call is TRBV27, the J call TRBJ1-2; 7 bases map to TRBD1. From germline, CDR1 is MNHEY and CDR2 SMNVEV (reference sequence). The V and J ends lost 0 bases and 0 bases, in that order; junction bases with no gene match: 16. CDR3 length equals 20 residues. The CDR3 DNA is TGTGCCAGCAGTTTATCCCTCCATCATCGACAGGGATTAGCTAACTATGGCTACACCTTC. Translating it yields CASSLSLHHRQGLANYGYTF.

V usage is TRBV9 and J usage is TRBJ2-3; 7 bases are a match to TRBD1. The CDR3 runs to 19 residues. V trimming: 3 bases; J trimming: 1 base; junction bases outside the gene matches: 17. Germline V gene lookup returns CDR1 SGDLS and CDR2 YYNGEE. The CDR3 bases are TGTGCCAGCAGCGCCCGCACGGGACAGTCAAGAGTAGGCACAGATACGCAGTATTTT. Amino acids: CASSARTGQSRVGTDTQYF.

This chain connects TRBV6-5 to TRBJ2-7; unclear D gene. This CDR3 spans 14 amino acids. The ends were cut back, 6 bases at V and 2 bases at J, with 14 bases in the middle. Germline lookup yields CDR1 MNHEY and CDR2 SVGAGI. In nucleotides, the CDR3 is TGTGCCAGCAGCTTACCCGGCCGGGCCTACGAGCAGTACTTC. Translated: CASSLPGRAYEQYF.